The 29 T cell receptor beta chains given below trace back to one sample, sequenced in a study of T cells after yellow fever vaccination (dated by TCRdb to the late 2010s). The library was produced with 5' RACE. TCRdb lists the instrument as Illumina HiSeq 2500. TCRdb trimmed the raw reads at Q25, called clones with MiXCR and kept productive beta chains. When rows share a CDR3 protein, they turn into one entry using the most common DNA and genes. Present in this sample are 9,000 to 15,000 distinct CDR3 sequences, 5.5% to 6% of which were seen just once. Of the sample, 0.7% to 1% is held by the ten largest clones. The label giving this sample's treatment or condition can be read as: live attenuated yellow fever vaccine strain. Material: PBMCs, either bulk or a sorted T-cell subset (CD4+, CD8+, memory, or dextramer-sorted; not recorded which), obtained on the day of the yellow fever booster vaccination. These receptors originate from a man aged 30-40 years who received the YFV17D yellow fever vaccine.

There are many counts of this clonotype. V and J are TRBV5-1 and TRBJ2-3; D remains unclear. The CDR3 totals 11 residues. The V gene's germline CDR1 is SGHRS and CDR2 YFSETQ. Trimming pared 6 bases from V and 2 bases from J, leaving 4 bases between. The CDR3 bases are TGCGCCAGCACCCTCACAGATACGCAGTATTTT. Its translation is CASTLTDTQYF.

The rearrangement links TRBV11-2 to TRBJ2-7, with D tentatively TRBD2 (6 bases). The germline V gene has CDR1 SGHAT and CDR2 FQNNGV. The CDR3 runs to 14 residues. The V end lost 7 bases, the J end lost 3 bases, and 16 bases lay between the germline ends. The CDR3: CASTVRDGVYEQYF. CDR3 bases: TGTGCCAGCACCGTGCGGGACGGAGTCTACGAGCAGTACTTC.

In its sample, this clonotype is medium-sized. The chain couples TRBV12-3 or TRBV12-4 to TRBJ2-2; 8 bases match TRBD1. Trimming took 6 bases from V and 7 from J; bases not matched to a gene: 10. The CDR3 is 15 residues long. The CDR3 DNA reads TGTGCCAGCAGGGTGACAGGGGAATCGGTCGGGGAGCTGTTTTTT. Its protein is CASRVTGESVGELFF.

This clonotype has at least ten counts. This sequence joins TRBV10-2 and TRBJ2-7; D not certain. Germline V CDR1 and CDR2: WSHSY, SAAADI. The CDR3 spans 12 residues. V gave up 6 bases and J gave up 5 bases, with 11 bases separating them. Here the CDR3 reads CASSLARNEQYF. DNA for the CDR3: TGCGCCAGCAGCCTGGCTCGCAACGAGCAGTACTTC.

This clonotype is classed as medium-sized. The CDR3 is CASAVDGGSSKNEQFF. DNA of the CDR3: TGTGCCAGCGCCGTGGACGGCGGGAGCTCGAAGAATGAGCAGTTCTTC. V and J are TRBV12-3 or TRBV12-4 and TRBJ2-1; 7 nucleotides align to TRBD2. The CDR3 spans 16 residues. V gave up 8 bases and J gave up 7 bases; unmatched junction bases: 17.

In its sample, this clonotype ranks as medium-sized. The V call is TRBV3-1, the J call TRBJ2-7; D not resolved. CDR1 is LGHDT, CDR2 YNNKEL, per germline (reference sequence). V lost 8 bases and J lost 6, with 14 bases in between. CDR3 size: 12 residues. The CDR3 bases are TGTGCCAGCGGGCCCTCAGGAGCCGAGCAGTACTTC. Its translation is CASGPSGAEQYF.

This clonotype is classed as medium-sized (0.01 to 0.1%). The genes are TRBV6-5 and TRBJ2-5, with TRBD2 as a possible D gene (6 bases). This CDR3 has 16 residues. The germline V and J ends were trimmed by 7 bases and 3 bases, with 21 bases remaining between them. In germline, CDR1 is MNHEY, CDR2 SVGAGI. The CDR3 nucleotides read TGTGCCAGCACCTCCCCTAGGGGTACTAGCAAAGAGACCCAGTACTTC. This codes for CASTSPRGTSKETQYF.

The rearrangement uses TRBV20-1 and TRBJ2-1, with 11 bases lining up with TRBD2. Germline assignment: CDR1 DFQATT and CDR2 SNEGSKA (reference sequence). The CDR3 is 16 amino acids. CDR3 loop: CCASVAGGRRYNEQFF. The CDR3, as DNA: TGCTGCGCATCCGTAGCGGGAGGGAGGAGATACAATGAGCAGTTCTTC.

By frequency in the sample, this clonotype is medium-sized. The rearrangement joins TRBV12-3 or TRBV12-4 to TRBJ2-2, with 14 bases lining up with TRBD2. The CDR3 loop spans 17 amino acids. The V and J ends lost 5 bases and 4 bases, in that order; junction bases with no gene match: 6. CDR3 sequence (DNA): TGTGCCAGCAGTCCGAGACTAGCGGGAGGGCGCACCGGGGAGCTGTTTTTT. It is translated as CASSPRLAGGRTGELFF.

This clonotype is deemed medium-sized (0.01 to 0.1%). The chain uses TRBV24-1 and TRBJ2-1; 10 bases agree with TRBD2. The CDR3 contains 18 residues. The V and J ends lost 4 bases and 3 bases, in that order; junction bases with no gene match: 11. Germline loops: CDR1 KGHDR, CDR2 SFDVKD. CDR3 DNA sequence: TGTGCCACCAGTGACCGCCCTCAGCGGGAGGGTCTCTACAATGAGCAGTTCTTC. Encoded protein: CATSDRPQREGLYNEQFF.

In this sample, this clonotype is medium-sized (0.01 to 0.1%). The chain couples TRBV19 to TRBJ1-5, with TRBD1 matching 7 bases. V dropped 6 bases and J dropped 2; count of bases not matched to a gene: 10. Looked up from germline, CDR1 is LNHDA and CDR2 is SQIVND (reference sequence). The length of the CDR3 is 16 residues. The CDR3 here is CASSPPDGQGNQPQHF. DNA for the CDR3: TGTGCCAGTAGCCCCCCTGACGGACAGGGCAATCAGCCCCAGCATTTT.

The sample holds many counts of this clonotype. The chain employs TRBV30 and TRBJ2-7; 9 nucleotides line up with TRBD1. The ends lost 6 bases at V and 6 bases at J; junction bases unmatched: 9. CDR1 and CDR2 (germline): GTSNPN, SVGIG (reference sequence). The CDR3 loop spans 13 amino acids. The CDR3 region is CACMGQGGREQYF. The CDR3 coding sequence is TGTGCCTGCATGGGACAGGGAGGACGCGAGCAGTACTTC.

As for this clonotype: Just one base apart from a much larger clone, this may be a read error. The chain carries TRBV20-1 and TRBJ2-7; 9 bases are a match to TRBD2. In germline, CDR1 is DFQATT, CDR2 SNEGSKA (reference sequence). The CDR3 length is 16 residues. CDR3 residues: CCASLAGLLESYEQYF. CDR3 in DNA: TGCTGTGCTAGTCTAGCGGGATTGCTAGAATCCTACGAGCAGTACTTC.

This clonotype was detected many times. This chain uses TRBV5-5 with TRBJ1-5; 7 nucleotides line up with TRBD1. The CDR3 contains 15 residues. Per germline, CDR1 SGHKS and CDR2 YYEKEE (reference sequence). Unmatched junction bases numbered 7, after V lost 4 bases and J lost 3 bases. The CDR3 spells CASSPVGQHNQPQHF. CDR3 DNA sequence: TGTGCCAGCAGCCCTGTGGGACAGCACAATCAGCCCCAGCATTTT.

Many counts were recorded for this clonotype. The rearrangement links TRBV5-1 to TRBJ2-1, with TRBD2 matching 10 bases. Germline loops: CDR1 SGHRS, CDR2 YFSETQ. V shed 4 bases, J shed 5 bases, and the junction held 9 bases outside the gene matches. The CDR3 is 16 residues long. CDR3 coding DNA: TGCGCCAGCAGCCCCCCTGGACTAGCGGCAAACAATGAGCAGTTCTTC. Residues: CASSPPGLAANNEQFF.

This clonotype has ten or more counts. The chain uses TRBV15 and TRBJ1-3; TRBD1 is a possible D gene (5 bases). The CDR3 is 15 amino acids. Trimming shortened V by 0 bases and J by 4 bases, and 10 bases separated the two germline ends. Germline V CDR1 and CDR2: LNHNV, YYDKDF (reference sequence). CDR3 nucleotide sequence: TGTGCCACCAGCAGAGATCAGGGCCCCGGAAACACCATATATTTT. Residues: CATSRDQGPGNTIYF.

This clonotype was counted ten times or more. This chain uses TRBV6-5 with TRBJ1-6, with unresolved D. The germline CDR1 and CDR2 sequences are MNHEY and SVGAGI. This CDR3 region has 14 residues. V lost 6 bases and J 10 bases, leaving 16 bases between the germline ends. This CDR3 is CASRAGPRRSPLHF. The CDR3 DNA sequence: TGTGCCAGCAGAGCCGGGCCCCGTAGGTCACCCCTCCACTTT.

This clonotype was seen repeatedly, ten times or more. The V and J genes are TRBV2 and TRBJ2-1; D uncertain. V was clipped by 3 bases and J by 8 bases, with 11 bases between them. Germline CDR1 is SNHLY and CDR2 is FYNNEI. CDR3 length equals 13 residues. The CDR3: CASSEQYKDEQFF. The CDR3 DNA reads TGTGCCAGCAGTGAGCAATACAAAGATGAGCAGTTCTTC.

This clonotype has a count of ten or more. The chain carries TRBV7-6 and TRBJ2-1, with 8 bases lining up with TRBD2. Germline V lookup: CDR1 SGHVS, CDR2 FNYEAQ. The CDR3 covers 14 residues. Trimming removed 4 bases from V and 6 bases from J; junction bases left unmatched: 5. The CDR3 coding sequence is TGTGCCAGCAGCTCCACGGGAGGGCCCAATGAGCAGTTCTTC. This translates into CASSSTGGPNEQFF.

By proportion, this clonotype is medium-sized. This sequence joins TRBV6-5 and TRBJ2-5, with D possibly being TRBD1 or TRBD2 (5 bases each). In germline, CDR1 is MNHEY, CDR2 SVGAGI. The germline V and J ends were trimmed by 9 bases and 9 bases, with 11 bases remaining between them. The CDR3 sequence is 10 residues long. CDR3 DNA sequence: TGTGCCAGGGAGTGGGACGCCCAGTACTTC. Its protein is CAREWDAQYF.

V usage is TRBV4-3 and J usage is TRBJ2-1; TRBD2 is a possible D gene (6 bases). V lost 0 bases, J lost 4 bases, and 13 bases lay in between. The CDR3 spans 16 residues. Germline CDR1 LGHNA, CDR2 YSLEER. The CDR3 nucleotides read TGCGCCAGCAGCCAAGACTTCTCCGGGGGTTACAATGAGCAGTTCTTC. It codes for CASSQDFSGGYNEQFF.

There are many counts of this clonotype. The rearrangement uses TRBV7-8 and TRBJ2-3; 10 positions agree with TRBD2. With 5 bases clipped from V and 1 base from J, the junction kept 3 bases outside the gene matches. The CDR3 has 15 amino acids. Germline CDR1 is SGHVS and CDR2 is FQNEAQ. CDR3 amino acids: CASSKLAGGTDTQYF. The CDR3 nucleotides are TGTGCCAGCAGCAAGCTAGCGGGGGGCACAGATACGCAGTATTTT.

This clonotype was counted ten times or more. The V gene is TRBV5-1, the J gene TRBJ1-6; no reliable D call. Germline V gene lookup returns CDR1 SGHRS and CDR2 YFSETQ. The CDR3 runs 13 residues. V lost 3 bases, J lost 9 bases, and 10 bases lay in between. The CDR3 sequence is CASSSDTGSPLHF. CDR3 nucleotide sequence: TGCGCCAGCAGCTCCGATACGGGTTCACCCCTCCACTTT.

This clonotype was found many times. The chain employs TRBV7-2 and TRBJ1-6; the D gene is possibly TRBD1 (5 bases). Trimming stripped 4 bases from V and 0 bases from J, with 10 bases between. This CDR3 has 16 amino acids. Germline V gives CDR1 SGHTA, CDR2 FQGNSA. The CDR3 bases are TGTGCCAGCAGCTCGACAGCTAACTCCTATAATTCACCCCTCCACTTT. It specifies CASSSTANSYNSPLHF. Full variable domain (rest looked up from reference TRBV7-2 and TRBJ1-6): GAGVSQSPSNKVTEKGKDVELRCDPISGHTALYWYRQSLGQGLEFLIYFQGNSAPDKSGLPSDRFSAERTGGSVSTLTIQRTQQEDSAVYLCASSSTANSYNSPLHFGNGTRLTVT.

This clonotype was counted at least ten times. V is TRBV21-1 and J is TRBJ2-7; the table's D gene call, TRBD1, was not cross checked with the DNA. TRBV21-1 is a pseudogene. CDR3 length: 15 amino acids. CDR3 residues: CASSKERTPTYEQYF. CDR3 DNA: TGTGCCAGCAGCAAAGAAAGGACACCGACCTACGAGCAGTACTTC.

This clonotype was recorded many times. The CDR3 here is CASSHFRGEYEQYF. In DNA, the CDR3 is TGCGCCAGCAGTCATTTCAGGGGCGAGTACGAGCAGTACTTC. This chain links TRBV23-1 with TRBJ2-7, with a weak D call TRBD1 (6 bases). TRBV23-1 carries the ORF label, with uncertain function. Trimming pared 3 bases from V and 4 bases from J, leaving 13 bases between. This CDR3 spans 14 amino acids.

This clonotype was detected ten times or more. The rearrangement joins TRBV4-3 to TRBJ2-3; 7 bases are a match to TRBD2. J gave up 4 bases and V 0 bases, and 13 bases lay outside the gene matches. Germline CDR1 is LGHNA and CDR2 is YSLEER. This CDR3 region has 18 residues. The CDR3 protein is CASSQDWAGATRSDTQYF. The CDR3 DNA reads TGCGCCAGCAGCCAAGATTGGGCGGGAGCGACTCGGTCAGATACGCAGTATTTT.

Judged by abundance, this clonotype is medium-sized. This chain joins TRBV6-2 or TRBV6-3 and TRBJ2-1; 12 nucleotides agree with TRBD2. V was pared by 2 bases and J by 4 bases, with 6 bases of the junction left unmatched. The germline V gene has CDR1 MNHEY and CDR2 SVGEGT. The CDR3 totals 17 residues. CDR3 sequence: CASSYRLAGASYNEQFF. The CDR3 DNA reads TGTGCCAGCAGTTACCGACTAGCGGGAGCCTCATACAATGAGCAGTTCTTC.

Within the sample, this clonotype is medium-sized. V and J are TRBV6-6 and TRBJ2-3; D is unclear. V lost 1 base to trimming and J lost 1 base, with 3 bases between them. CDR1 MNHNY and CDR2 SVGAGI come from the germline V gene (reference sequence). CDR3 length: 13 amino acids. The CDR3 sequence is CASSYLGTDTQYF. As DNA, the CDR3 is TGTGCCAGCAGTTACTTGGGCACAGATACGCAGTATTTT.